The 32 T cell receptor beta chains below all came from one sample that was sequenced in a study of blood T cell repertoires in COVID-19. Only in-frame clones appear in the TCRdb table, and some are missing; sequencing was by immunoSEQ multiplex PCR. The sample has about 88,000 clones; approximately 89% are singletons. The sequenced sample consisted of peripheral blood. These receptors were obtained from a woman older than 75 with active COVID-19.

This clone appeared a few times. The chain combines TRBV24-1 with TRBJ2-1; 7 positions match TRBD1. Trimming at V came to 2 bases and at J to 6 bases, leaving 3 bases not matched to a gene. This CDR3 spans 14 amino acids. Germline-derived CDR1 and CDR2 are KGHDR and SFDVKD. The CDR3 nucleotides read TGTGCCACCAGTGATTACAGGGGCGGCAATGAGCAGTTCTTC. It translates to CATSDYRGGNEQFF.

The chain carries TRBV5-1 and TRBJ2-3; TRBD2 matches 8 bases. The V gene end was trimmed by 4 bases and the J gene end by 0 bases; junction bases not matched to a gene: 4. The germline gives CDR1 SGHRS, CDR2 YFSETQ. The length of the CDR3 is 15 residues. CDR3 nucleotide sequence: TGCGCCAGCAGCACTAGCGGTCCTAGCACAGATACGCAGTATTTT. Translating it yields CASSTSGPSTDTQYF.

This clone was detected only once. V gene TRBV28 combines with J gene TRBJ1-3; 9 bases agree with TRBD1. The V gene's germline CDR1 is MDHEN and CDR2 SYDVKM. Germline trimming cut 6 bases from V and 2 bases from J; bases unmatched to any gene: 17. The CDR3 is made up of 19 amino acids. The CDR3 nucleotides are TGTGCCAGCAGCGAAGCCCCCGGGACAGGGAGGGGGCCTGGAAACACCATATATTTT. Translating it yields CASSEAPGTGRGPGNTIYF.

This clone was recorded once. The V and J genes are TRBV6-4 and TRBJ2-6; D perhaps matches TRBD1 (5 bases). Germline CDR1 reads MRHNA; CDR2 reads SNTAGT. The germline V and J ends were trimmed by 6 bases and 0 bases, with 6 bases remaining between them. This CDR3 is built from 14 residues. The chain's CDR3 is CASSQGSGANVLTF. CDR3 bases: TGTGCCAGCAGCCAGGGCTCTGGGGCCAACGTCCTGACTTTC.

This clone appeared once. The J gene is TRBJ2-5, the V gene TRBV3-1 (or the pseudogene TRBV3-2), with TRBD1 identical over 10 bases. CDR1 and CDR2 from the germline V gene are LGHDT and YNNKEL (reference sequence). V shed 4 bases and J 5 bases; nucleotides not matched to a gene: 4. There are 14 residues in the CDR3. The CDR3 loop is CASSPGTGVETQYF. As DNA, the CDR3 is TGTGCCAGCAGCCCCGGGACAGGGGTGGAGACCCAGTACTTC.

The chain couples TRBV11-2 to TRBJ2-7, with 11 nucleotides matching TRBD2. This CDR3 spans 13 amino acids. V was clipped by 6 bases and J by 7 bases; unmatched bases: 5. Germline assignment: CDR1 SGHAT and CDR2 FQNNGV. CDR3 nucleotide sequence: TGTGCCAGCAGTCAACTAGCGGGAGTTGAGCAGTACTTC. It codes for CASSQLAGVEQYF. The full variable domain, its missing parts supplied by reference TRBV11-2 and TRBJ2-7, is EAGVAQSPRYKIIEKRQSVAFWCNPISGHATLYWYQQILGQGPKLLIQFQNNGVVDDSQLPKDRFSAERLKGVDSTLKIQPAKLEDSAVYLCASSQLAGVEQYFGPGTRLTVT.

V and J are TRBV18 and TRBJ2-7; D may be TRBD2 (6 bases). Germline V gene sequence: CDR1 KGHSH, CDR2 LQKENI. Trimming shortened V by 6 bases and J by 6 bases, and 12 bases separated the two germline ends. The CDR3 has 12 amino acids. CDR3 residues: CASSEVRGEQYF. DNA for the CDR3: TGTGCCAGCTCCGAGGTGCGGGGCGAGCAGTACTTC. The variable domain in full, with the rest retrieved from reference TRBV18 and TRBJ2-7, is NAGVMQNPRHLVRRRGQEARLRCSPMKGHSHVYWYRQLPEEGLKFMVYLQKENIIDESGMPKERFSAEFPKEGPSILRIQQVVRGDSAAYFCASSEVRGEQYFGPGTRLTVT.

The chain uses TRBV19 and TRBJ1-1, with a tentative D call TRBD1 (6 bases). This CDR3 spans 13 amino acids. Trimming cost V 5 bases and J 4 bases, with 11 bases left between them. The V gene's germline CDR1 is LNHDA and CDR2 SQIVND (reference sequence). This CDR3 reads CASSQGPSTEAFF. CDR3 DNA sequence: TGTGCCAGTAGTCAGGGGCCTAGCACTGAAGCTTTCTTT.

V usage is TRBV10-3 and J usage is TRBJ2-7; 9 positions agree with TRBD2. Germline lookup yields CDR1 ENHRY and CDR2 SYGVKD. V lost 4 bases to trimming and J lost 5 bases; unmatched junction nucleotides: 18. The CDR3 loop spans 18 amino acids. The CDR3 bases are TGTGCCATCAGTGGGCCCCCGGTAGCGGGAGTAGCATTCGACGAGCAGTACTTC. Its translation is CAISGPPVAGVAFDEQYF.

This clone was recorded only once. This chain links TRBV7-6 with TRBJ2-3; 11 nucleotides agree with TRBD1. The CDR3 totals 15 residues. The V gene end was trimmed by 6 bases and the J gene end by 2 bases; junction bases not matched to a gene: 4. Germline V gene data show CDR1 as SGHVS and CDR2 as FNYEAQ. CDR3 region: CASRSDRGPTDTQYF. The CDR3 bases are TGTGCCAGCAGATCGGACAGGGGGCCCACAGATACGCAGTATTTT.

The genes are TRBV7-9 and TRBJ2-7; TRBD1 matches at 9 bases. This CDR3 has 13 amino acids. V lost 10 bases, J lost 5 bases, and 9 bases stayed unmatched. The germline V gene encodes CDR1 SEHNR and CDR2 FQNEAQ (reference sequence). CDR3 DNA sequence: TGTGCCACGACAACAGGGGGCAACAACGAGCAGTACTTC. The encoded protein is CATTTGGNNEQYF.

CDR3 bases: TGTGCCAGCCTTGGTCGGGGACAGAACTATGGCTACACCTTC. This gives the protein CASLGRGQNYGYTF. This chain uses TRBV28 with TRBJ1-2; 7 bases map to TRBD1. Germline V CDR1 and CDR2: MDHEN, SYDVKM. V was pared by 8 bases and J by 2 bases, with 8 bases of the junction left unmatched. The CDR3 totals 14 residues.

This clone was counted a single time. The chain combines TRBV2 with TRBJ1-4; 7 bases align to TRBD1. Trimming took 5 bases from V and 5 from J; bases not matched to a gene: 11. This CDR3 has 16 amino acids. CDR1 is SNHLY and CDR2 is FYNNEI in the germline V gene. CDR3 sequence reads: CASSRDSGSLNEKLFF. The DNA for the CDR3 is TGTGCCAGCAGTCGGGACAGCGGGTCCCTAAATGAAAAACTGTTTTTT.

The V gene is TRBV19, the J gene TRBJ2-1; maybe TRBD1 (6 bases). CDR1 and CDR2 from the germline V gene are LNHDA and SQIVND (reference sequence). There are 15 residues in the CDR3. Trimming took 5 bases from V and 2 from J, leaving 13 bases between them. For the CDR3, the DNA is TGTGCCAGTAGTGTCACAGGGAATCCCTACAATGAGCAGTTCTTC. Translated, it gives CASSVTGNPYNEQFF.

The V gene is TRBV4-3, the J gene TRBJ2-2; D is perhaps TRBD1 (6 bases). With 0 bases removed from V and 2 bases from J, the gap between germline ends came to 22 bases. CDR3 size: 20 residues. Germline V gene sequence: CDR1 LGHNA, CDR2 YSLEER. CDR3 in DNA: TGCGCCAGCAGCCAAGATCTTGGGACAAGTTCTCATATTAACACCGGGGAGCTGTTTTTT. Translating it yields CASSQDLGTSSHINTGELFF.

The chain combines TRBV19 with TRBJ2-3; D is perhaps TRBD2 (5 bases). The CDR3 length is 16 residues. Germline V CDR1 and CDR2: LNHDA, SQIVND (reference sequence). V was clipped by 11 bases and J by 0 bases, with 21 bases between them. The CDR3 DNA reads TGTGCCCCTGAGGGATTCCGATTCGGCAGCACAGATACGCAGTATTTT. Translating it yields CAPEGFRFGSTDTQYF.

The gene calls are TRBV7-7 and TRBJ2-5, with 12 bases matching TRBD2. The V segment lost 1 base and the J segment 5 bases; nucleotides outside the gene matches: 11. Looked up from germline, CDR1 is SSHAT and CDR2 is FNYEAQ (reference sequence). The CDR3 covers 18 residues. CDR3 sequence: CASSLGLLAGGPGETQYF. The CDR3 coding sequence is TGTGCCAGCAGCTTAGGTCTCCTAGCGGGAGGGCCGGGGGAGACCCAGTACTTC.

The chain couples TRBV11-1 to TRBJ2-5, with D hard to call. CDR3 size: 15 residues. Trimming stripped 1 base from V and 2 bases from J, with 11 bases between. The V gene's germline CDR1 is SGHAT and CDR2 FQDESV (reference sequence). The CDR3 sequence: CASSLVVRSQETQYF. In DNA form, the CDR3 reads TGTGCCAGCAGCTTAGTTGTCAGGTCGCAAGAGACCCAGTACTTC.

The chain uses TRBV28 and TRBJ2-1; 9 bases map to TRBD1. In germline, CDR1 is MDHEN, CDR2 SYDVKM. The CDR3 length is 15 residues. Trimming at V came to 6 bases and at J to 4 bases, leaving 7 bases not matched to a gene. In nucleotides, the CDR3 is TGTGCCAGCAGATTACCCGGGACAGGGTACAATGAGCAGTTCTTC. Its translation: CASRLPGTGYNEQFF.

V usage is TRBV29-1 and J usage is TRBJ1-2; no firm D call. The CDR3 length is 12 residues. V was cut by 7 bases and J by 4 bases, with 13 bases left in between. The germline V gene encodes CDR1 SQVTM and CDR2 ANQGSEA. The DNA of the CDR3 is TGCAGCGCCTTTGGCGCGGCCTATGGCTACACCTTC. Translating gives CSAFGAAYGYTF. Variable domain in full (rest from reference TRBV29-1 and TRBJ1-2): SAVISQKPSRDICQRGTSLTIQCQVDSQVTMMFWYRQQPGQSLTLIATANQGSEATYESGFVIDKFPISRPNLTFSTLTVSNMSPEDSSIYLCSAFGAAYGYTFGSGTRLTVV.

J is TRBJ2-3 and V is TRBV12-3 or TRBV12-4, with D tentatively TRBD1 (6 bases). Trimming shortened V by 2 bases and J by 5 bases, and 8 bases separated the two germline ends. The CDR3 spans 13 residues. CDR3 in amino acids: CASSLIRGDTQYF. CDR3 DNA sequence: TGTGCCAGCAGTTTAATCAGGGGAGATACGCAGTATTTT.

The rearrangement links TRBV28 to TRBJ1-1; 9 nucleotides agree with TRBD1. The J segment lost 4 bases and the V segment lost 5 bases, leaving 11 bases of the junction unmatched. The CDR3 is made up of 16 amino acids. Germline V gives CDR1 MDHEN, CDR2 SYDVKM. In DNA, the CDR3 is TGTGCCAGCAGTCCTCGGACAGGGGCAACGGGCACTGAAGCTTTCTTT. This gives the protein CASSPRTGATGTEAFF.

The CDR3 region has the DNA TGTGCCAGCAGTGCCATGGTTCCAGCGGGAGGCCAAGAGACCCAGTACTTC. Translation: CASSAMVPAGGQETQYF. The V call is TRBV6-1, the J call TRBJ2-5, with 9 bases that match TRBD2. The CDR3 sequence is 17 residues long. The junction had 10 bases not matched to a gene; V was cut back by 4 bases and J by 1 base. Per the germline V gene, CDR1 is MNHNS and CDR2 is SASEGT.

The chain carries TRBV27 and TRBJ1-2, with D tentatively TRBD1 (5 bases). This CDR3 is 14 amino acids long. The V gene lost 8 bases and the J gene lost 2 bases, with 15 bases spanning the gap. Looked up from germline, CDR1 is MNHEY and CDR2 is SMNVEV (reference sequence). The CDR3 loop is CASRPWGGNYGYTF. The CDR3 region has the DNA TGTGCCAGCCGACCTTGGGGGGGGAACTATGGCTACACCTTC.

The V and J genes are TRBV2 and TRBJ2-7; D possibly corresponds to TRBD2 (5 bases). V shed 6 bases and J shed 0 bases, with 12 bases lying between them. Germline V gene sequence: CDR1 SNHLY, CDR2 FYNNEI. The CDR3 consists of 14 residues. CDR3 nucleotide sequence: TGTGCCAGCAGACTCGAGGGTGGCTCCTACGAGCAGTACTTC. It codes for CASRLEGGSYEQYF.

The chain joins TRBV28 to TRBJ2-4, with 10 bases lining up with TRBD2. V shed 1 base and J 1 base; nucleotides not matched to a gene: 1. Germline lookup yields CDR1 MDHEN and CDR2 SYDVKM. The CDR3 is 16 amino acids. The CDR3 DNA is TGTGCCAGCAGTTTATTTAGCGGGAGGGCCAAAAACATTCAGTACTTC. Protein: CASSLFSGRAKNIQYF.

This rearrangement joins TRBV5-5 to TRBJ2-7; TRBD2 matches at 9 bases. The trim removed 4 bases at V and 0 bases at J, leaving 5 bases unmatched. The CDR3 sequence is 15 residues long. Germline V CDR1 and CDR2: SGHKS, YYEKEE (reference sequence). CDR3 amino acids: CASSRNSGSSYEQYF. The CDR3 DNA is TGTGCCAGCAGCCGAAATAGCGGGAGCTCCTACGAGCAGTACTTC.

The chain combines TRBV10-2 with TRBJ1-2, with 7 bases identical to TRBD1. CDR1 is WSHSY, CDR2 SAAADI, per germline. The CDR3 runs 14 residues. J was trimmed by 7 bases and V by 5 bases; bases with no gene match: 10. The CDR3 region has the DNA TGCGCCAGCAGTCAAAACAGGGGTGAGGGTGGCTACACCTTC. Protein: CASSQNRGEGGYTF.

This clone is a singleton in its sample. This CDR3 reads CASSPGQIYYEQYF. The CDR3 region has the DNA TGTGCCAGCTCACCGGGACAGATTTACTACGAGCAGTACTTC. This chain joins TRBV18 and TRBJ2-7, with 7 bases lining up with TRBD1. Trimming took 3 bases from V and 3 from J; bases not matched to a gene: 5. The germline V gene encodes CDR1 KGHSH and CDR2 LQKENI. CDR3 size: 14 residues.

The V gene is TRBV7-2, the J gene TRBJ1-1; TRBD1 agrees at 10 bases. The germline V gene has CDR1 SGHTA and CDR2 FQGNSA. V dropped 10 bases and J dropped 3; count of bases not matched to a gene: 2. This CDR3 spans 12 amino acids. The DNA of the CDR3 is TGTGCCACAGGGACAGGGGACACTGAAGCTTTCTTT. Translated, it gives CATGTGDTEAFF.

This chain joins TRBV3-1 (or the pseudogene TRBV3-2) and TRBJ2-4, with 7 bases aligning to TRBD1. This CDR3 comprises 15 residues. Trimming took 5 bases from V and 7 from J; bases not matched to a gene: 11. Germline loops: CDR1 LGHDT, CDR2 YNNKEL (reference sequence). CDR3 nucleotide sequence: TGTGCCAGCAGCTTACTTACAAGGGGGCAGAACATTCAGTACTTC. It is translated as CASSLLTRGQNIQYF.

CDR3 nucleotide sequence: TGTGCCAGCAGTCGTACCGACAGGGGGGGTGAGCAGTTCTTC. It codes for CASSRTDRGGEQFF. V usage is TRBV28 and J usage is TRBJ2-1, with 9 bases aligning to TRBD1. J was trimmed by 9 bases and V by 5 bases; bases with no gene match: 8. This CDR3 contains 14 residues. The germline gives CDR1 MDHEN, CDR2 SYDVKM.